Each of the 16 T cell receptor beta chains below was sequenced from the same sample in a study of response to subunit inactivated influenza vaccine. TCRdb re-derived calls from the RT-PCR reads in MiXCR, one entry per CDR3 protein. The sample yields hundreds of thousands of distinct CDR3 sequences, approximately 14% seen once. Here the sequenced sample was PBMCs from blood, taken 11 to 12 days after vaccination. These receptors all come from a man between 50 and 59 years old who received an inactivated influenza vaccine.

This clonotype was found a few times. The chain employs TRBV7-9 and TRBJ1-2; maybe TRBD1 (5 bases). V shed 1 base and J shed 4 bases, with 10 bases lying between them. The CDR3 is 14 amino acids. The V gene's germline CDR1 is SEHNR and CDR2 FQNEAQ (reference sequence). CDR3 nucleotide sequence: TGTGCCAGCAGCTTAGACGACAGCTTCTATGGCTACACCTTC. Encoded protein: CASSLDDSFYGYTF.

This clonotype has more than one count but fewer than ten. The chain has TRBV28 and TRBJ2-7; D may be TRBD2 (6 bases). The V gene's germline CDR1 is MDHEN and CDR2 SYDVKM. Trimming pared 5 bases from V and 0 bases from J, leaving 14 bases between. This CDR3 has 15 amino acids. DNA for the CDR3: TGTGCCAGCAGTCAAAAACCGGGACTCTCCTACGAGCAGTACTTC. Translating it yields CASSQKPGLSYEQYF.

This clonotype was seen a handful of times. This chain connects TRBV6-2 or TRBV6-3 to TRBJ2-5; 7 bases align to TRBD2. The CDR3 length is 16 residues. The V and J ends lost 6 bases and 7 bases, in that order; junction bases with no gene match: 17. Germline V CDR1 and CDR2: MNHEY, SVGEGT. The CDR3 DNA is TGTGCCAGCAGCCCAGCGTTAAGACTAGCCCCAAGGACCCAGTACTTC. Encoded protein: CASSPALRLAPRTQYF.

The chain links TRBV6-2 or TRBV6-3 to TRBJ2-7; 8 bases match TRBD1. With V trimmed by 6 bases and J by 3 bases, 10 bases remained unmatched. Germline V gives CDR1 MNHEY, CDR2 SVGEGT. The CDR3 runs to 15 residues. The CDR3 sequence: CASRTGTGVIYEQYF. The DNA for the CDR3 is TGTGCCAGCAGGACTGGGACAGGCGTTATCTACGAGCAGTACTTC.

V is TRBV12-3 or TRBV12-4 and J is TRBJ1-3; no reliable D call. The CDR3 extends over 13 amino acids. V lost 8 bases and J lost 4, with 12 bases in between. The CDR3 loop reads CASQLHGGNTIYF. CDR3 in DNA: TGTGCCAGCCAACTACACGGGGGAAACACCATATATTTT.

In its sample, this clonotype was seen a few times. This chain joins TRBV11-2 and TRBJ2-3; D unresolved. This CDR3 has 15 amino acids. The germline V gene has CDR1 SGHAT and CDR2 FQNNGV. Trimming removed 6 bases at V and 1 base at J, with 14 bases between. Here the CDR3 DNA reads TGTGCCAGCAGATGGGGAAGTGTGCGCACAGATACGCAGTATTTT. It codes for CASRWGSVRTDTQYF.

This clonotype has a handful of counts. The chain recombines TRBV12-3 or TRBV12-4 with TRBJ2-7; D is undetermined. Trimming shortened V by 5 bases and J by 7 bases, and 15 bases separated the two germline ends. This CDR3 region has 13 residues. CDR3 residues: CASSHRNTAEQYF. The CDR3 DNA sequence: TGTGCCAGCAGTCATAGGAACACGGCGGAGCAGTACTTC.

The chain combines TRBV6-1 with TRBJ2-3; D unresolved. From germline, CDR1 is MNHNS and CDR2 SASEGT. The CDR3 runs 14 residues. V was pared by 4 bases and J by 2 bases, with 10 bases between. The CDR3 sequence is CASSVLWNTDTQYF. Here the CDR3 DNA reads TGTGCCAGCAGTGTTCTATGGAACACAGATACGCAGTATTTT.

J is TRBJ1-5 and V is TRBV6-1, with TRBD1 matching over 11 bases. There are 14 residues in the CDR3. Unmatched junction bases numbered 3, after V lost 6 bases and J lost 5 bases. Germline assignment: CDR1 MNHNS and CDR2 SASEGT. The CDR3 spells CASRGQGGDQPQHF. The CDR3, as DNA: TGTGCCAGCAGGGGACAGGGGGGAGATCAGCCCCAGCATTTT.

The chain uses TRBV5-1 and TRBJ2-7; D remains unclear. This CDR3 has 14 residues. V lost 6 bases, J lost 2 bases, and 15 bases lay in between. Germline V CDR1 and CDR2: SGHRS, YFSETQ. CDR3 nucleotides: TGCGCCAGCACCATAGGGAACGCAGCCTACGAGCAGTACTTC. This encodes CASTIGNAAYEQYF.

In its sample, this clonotype was seen a few times. The chain has TRBV5-1 and TRBJ2-5; 13 nucleotides line up with TRBD2. The ends lost 4 bases at V and 5 bases at J; junction bases unmatched: 5. The CDR3 spans 15 residues. The germline V gene encodes CDR1 SGHRS and CDR2 YFSETQ. The CDR3 DNA sequence: TGCGCCAGCAGCGCCGGGACTAGCGGGACGGAGACCCAGTACTTC. Amino acid sequence: CASSAGTSGTETQYF. Full variable domain (missing parts from reference TRBV5-1 and TRBJ2-5): KAGVTQTPRYLIKTRGQQVTLSCSPISGHRSVSWYQQTPGQGLQFLFEYFSETQRNKGNFPGRFSGRQFSNSRSEMNVSTLELGDSALYLCASSAGTSGTETQYFGPGTRLLVL.

The table lists this clonotype with a few counts. This chain links TRBV27 with TRBJ2-1; 7 bases map to TRBD2. This CDR3 region has 15 residues. Germline values: CDR1 MNHEY, CDR2 SMNVEV (reference sequence). The trim removed 3 bases at V and 4 bases at J, leaving 6 bases unmatched. Here the CDR3 reads CASSFSSGAYNEQFF. CDR3 DNA sequence: TGTGCCAGCAGTTTTTCAAGCGGGGCTTACAATGAGCAGTTCTTC.

This clonotype was observed a few times. This rearrangement joins TRBV3-1 to TRBJ2-1; weak D call: TRBD2 (6 bases). CDR1 is LGHDT, CDR2 YNNKEL, per germline (reference sequence). Trimming shortened V by 1 base and J by 9 bases, and 13 bases separated the two germline ends. This CDR3 has 14 residues. CDR3 nucleotide sequence: TGTGCCAGCAGCCAAGTGACGTCCGGGGGTGAGCAGTTCTTC. It yields the protein CASSQVTSGGEQFF.

This clonotype was counted only a few times. The V gene is TRBV3-1, the J gene TRBJ2-4; 8 bases map to TRBD1. CDR1 is LGHDT, CDR2 YNNKEL, per germline (reference sequence). J was trimmed by 0 bases and V by 1 base; bases with no gene match: 2. The CDR3 covers 16 residues. The chain's CDR3 is CASSQGGTGAKNIQYF. CDR3 bases: TGTGCCAGCAGCCAAGGTGGGACAGGAGCCAAAAACATTCAGTACTTC.

This clonotype was detected a few times. V and J are TRBV20-1 and TRBJ2-3, with D unclear. Per germline, CDR1 DFQATT and CDR2 SNEGSKA (reference sequence). V lost 6 bases, J lost 0 bases, and 10 bases lay in between. The CDR3 length is 13 residues. CDR3 DNA: TGCAGTGCCCGCGGAGCTAGCACAGATACGCAGTATTTT. Amino acids: CSARGASTDTQYF.

This clonotype has just a few counts. The rearrangement joins TRBV28 to TRBJ2-1, with D possibly matching TRBD2 (6 bases). The ends were cut back, 7 bases at V and 6 bases at J, with 19 bases in the middle. This CDR3 contains 15 residues. Germline V CDR1 and CDR2: MDHEN, SYDVKM. CDR3 amino acids: CASKSAGSRVNEQFF. The CDR3 bases are TGTGCCAGCAAGAGTGCCGGGAGTCGGGTCAATGAGCAGTTCTTC.